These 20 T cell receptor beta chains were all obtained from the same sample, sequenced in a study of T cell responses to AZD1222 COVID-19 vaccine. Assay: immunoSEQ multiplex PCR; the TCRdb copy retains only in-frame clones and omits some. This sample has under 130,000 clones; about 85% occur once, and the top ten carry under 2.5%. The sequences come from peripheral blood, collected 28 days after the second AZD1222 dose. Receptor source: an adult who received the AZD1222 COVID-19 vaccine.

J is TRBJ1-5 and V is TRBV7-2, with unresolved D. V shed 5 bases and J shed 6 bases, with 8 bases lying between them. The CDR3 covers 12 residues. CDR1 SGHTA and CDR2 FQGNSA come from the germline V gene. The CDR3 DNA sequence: TGTGCCAGCAGCGCACGGGGTCAGCCCCAGCATTTT. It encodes CASSARGQPQHF.

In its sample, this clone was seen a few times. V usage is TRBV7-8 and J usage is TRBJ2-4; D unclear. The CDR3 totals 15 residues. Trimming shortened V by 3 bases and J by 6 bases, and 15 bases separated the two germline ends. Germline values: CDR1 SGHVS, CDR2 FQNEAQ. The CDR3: CASSLSSGPPNIQYF. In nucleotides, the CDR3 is TGTGCCAGCAGCTTGAGTTCGGGCCCGCCAAACATTCAGTACTTC.

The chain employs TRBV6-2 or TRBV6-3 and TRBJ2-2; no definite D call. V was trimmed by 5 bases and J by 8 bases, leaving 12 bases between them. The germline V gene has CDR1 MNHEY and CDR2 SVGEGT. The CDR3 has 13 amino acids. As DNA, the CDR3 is TGTGCCAGCAGTCAAGACCAGACTGGGGAGCTGTTTTTT. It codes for CASSQDQTGELFF.

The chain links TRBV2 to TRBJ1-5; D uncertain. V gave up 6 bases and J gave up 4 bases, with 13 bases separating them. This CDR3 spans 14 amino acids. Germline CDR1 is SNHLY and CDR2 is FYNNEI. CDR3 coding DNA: TGTGCCAGCAGGGACGCGCATCCGAATCAGCCCCAGCATTTT. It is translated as CASRDAHPNQPQHF.

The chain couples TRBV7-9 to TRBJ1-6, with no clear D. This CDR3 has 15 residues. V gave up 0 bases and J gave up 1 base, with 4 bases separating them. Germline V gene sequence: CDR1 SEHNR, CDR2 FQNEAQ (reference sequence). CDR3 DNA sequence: TGTGCCAGCAGCTTAGCAGGGTCCTATAATTCACCCCTCCACTTT. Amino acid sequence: CASSLAGSYNSPLHF.

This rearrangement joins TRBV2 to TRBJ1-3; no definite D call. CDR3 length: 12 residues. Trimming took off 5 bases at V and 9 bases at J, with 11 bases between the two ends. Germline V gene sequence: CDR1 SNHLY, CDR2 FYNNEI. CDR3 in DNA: TGTGCCAGCAGTCTAGAGGATTCCACCATATATTTT. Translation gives CASSLEDSTIYF.

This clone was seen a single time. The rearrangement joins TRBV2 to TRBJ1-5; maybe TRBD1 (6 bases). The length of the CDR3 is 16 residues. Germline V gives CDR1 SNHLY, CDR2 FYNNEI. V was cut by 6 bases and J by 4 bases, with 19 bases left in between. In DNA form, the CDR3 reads TGTGCCAGCAGGCCTATTAAGGGACACCCAAATCAGCCCCAGCATTTT. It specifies CASRPIKGHPNQPQHF.

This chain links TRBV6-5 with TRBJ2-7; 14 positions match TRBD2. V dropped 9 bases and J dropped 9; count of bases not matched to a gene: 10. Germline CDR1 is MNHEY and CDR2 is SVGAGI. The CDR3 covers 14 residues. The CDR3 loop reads CASSTGLAGVAQYF. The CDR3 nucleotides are TGTGCCAGTAGCACGGGACTAGCGGGAGTAGCGCAGTACTTC.

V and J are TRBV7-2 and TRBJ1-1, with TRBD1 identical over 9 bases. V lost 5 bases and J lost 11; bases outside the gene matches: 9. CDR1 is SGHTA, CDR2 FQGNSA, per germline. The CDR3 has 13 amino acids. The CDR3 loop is CASSPRQGGDAFF. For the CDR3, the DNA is TGTGCCAGCAGCCCAAGACAGGGGGGTGATGCTTTCTTT.

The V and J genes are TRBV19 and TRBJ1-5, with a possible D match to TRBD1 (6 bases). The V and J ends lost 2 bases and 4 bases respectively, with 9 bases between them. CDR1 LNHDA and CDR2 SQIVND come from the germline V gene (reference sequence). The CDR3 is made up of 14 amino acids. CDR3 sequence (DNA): TGTGCCAGTAGTATAATGAGGGGGAATCAGCCCCAGCATTTT. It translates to CASSIMRGNQPQHF.

The CDR3 protein is CASSDRLAGDTDTQYF. Here the CDR3 DNA reads TGCGCCAGCAGTGACAGACTAGCGGGAGACACAGATACGCAGTATTTT. The genes are TRBV10-1 and TRBJ2-3; 12 nucleotides align to TRBD2. Trimming at V came to 3 bases and at J to 2 bases, leaving 3 bases not matched to a gene. The CDR3 is made up of 16 amino acids. CDR1 and CDR2 from the germline V gene are WNHNN and SYGVQD (reference sequence).

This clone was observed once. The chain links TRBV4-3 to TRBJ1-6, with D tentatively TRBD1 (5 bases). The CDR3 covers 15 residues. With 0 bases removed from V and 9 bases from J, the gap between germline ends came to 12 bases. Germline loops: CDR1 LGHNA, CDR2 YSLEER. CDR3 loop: CASSQDSGYGSPLHF. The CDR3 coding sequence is TGCGCCAGCAGCCAAGATTCAGGGTATGGTTCACCCCTCCACTTT.

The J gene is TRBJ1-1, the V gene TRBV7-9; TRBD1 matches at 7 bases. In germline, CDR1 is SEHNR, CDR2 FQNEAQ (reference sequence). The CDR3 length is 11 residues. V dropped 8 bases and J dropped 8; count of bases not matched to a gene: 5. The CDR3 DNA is TGTGCCAGCTTAGGACAGGCCGAAGCTTTCTTT. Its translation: CASLGQAEAFF.

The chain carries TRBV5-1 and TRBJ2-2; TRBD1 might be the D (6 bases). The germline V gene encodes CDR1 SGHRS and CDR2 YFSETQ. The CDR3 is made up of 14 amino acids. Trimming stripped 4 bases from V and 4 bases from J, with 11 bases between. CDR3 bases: TGCGCCAGCAGCCTGGGACAAGTCACCGGGGAGCTGTTTTTT. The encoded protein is CASSLGQVTGELFF. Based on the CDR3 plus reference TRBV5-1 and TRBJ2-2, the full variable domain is KAGVTQTPRYLIKTRGQQVTLSCSPISGHRSVSWYQQTPGQGLQFLFEYFSETQRNKGNFPGRFSGRQFSNSRSEMNVSTLELGDSALYLCASSLGQVTGELFFGEGSRLTVL.

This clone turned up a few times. The CDR3 loop is CASNRDLVHTEAFF. DNA of the CDR3: TGTGCCAGCAACCGTGATTTAGTGCACACTGAAGCTTTCTTT. The rearrangement joins TRBV9 to TRBJ1-1; D ambiguous. The CDR3 has 14 amino acids. Germline-derived CDR1 and CDR2 are SGDLS and YYNGEE. Trimming took off 6 bases at V and 3 bases at J, with 15 bases between the two ends.

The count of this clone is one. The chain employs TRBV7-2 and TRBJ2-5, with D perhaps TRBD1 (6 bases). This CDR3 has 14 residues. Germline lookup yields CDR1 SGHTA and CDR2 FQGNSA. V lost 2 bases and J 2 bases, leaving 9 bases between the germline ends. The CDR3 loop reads CASSLSDSQETQYF. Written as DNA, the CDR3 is TGTGCCAGCAGCTTATCGGACAGTCAAGAGACCCAGTACTTC.

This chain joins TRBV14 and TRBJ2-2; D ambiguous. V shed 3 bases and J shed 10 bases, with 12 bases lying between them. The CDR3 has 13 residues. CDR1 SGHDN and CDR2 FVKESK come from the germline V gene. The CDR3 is CASSQNLFPELFF. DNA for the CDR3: TGTGCCAGCAGCCAGAATTTATTCCCGGAGCTGTTTTTT.

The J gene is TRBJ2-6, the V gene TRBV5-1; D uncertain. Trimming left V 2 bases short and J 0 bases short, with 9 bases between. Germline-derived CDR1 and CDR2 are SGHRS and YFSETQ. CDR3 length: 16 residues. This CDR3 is CASSLTARSGANVLTF. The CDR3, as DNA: TGCGCCAGCAGCTTAACCGCCCGCTCTGGGGCCAACGTCCTGACTTTC.

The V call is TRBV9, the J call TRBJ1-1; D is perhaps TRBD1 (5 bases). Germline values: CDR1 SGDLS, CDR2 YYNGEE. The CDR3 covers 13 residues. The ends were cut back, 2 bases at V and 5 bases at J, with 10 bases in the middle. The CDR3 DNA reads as TGTGCCAGCAGCGTTTGGGAGGGGACTGAAGCTTTCTTT. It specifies CASSVWEGTEAFF.

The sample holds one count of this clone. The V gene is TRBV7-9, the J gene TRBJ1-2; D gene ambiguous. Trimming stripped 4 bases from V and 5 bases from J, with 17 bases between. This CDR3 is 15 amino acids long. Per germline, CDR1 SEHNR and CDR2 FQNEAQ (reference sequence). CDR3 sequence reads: CASSSAVPLGYGYTF. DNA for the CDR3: TGTGCCAGCAGCTCAGCCGTCCCGTTGGGTTATGGCTACACCTTC.